Presented here are 18 T cell receptor beta chains from one specimen sequenced in a study of shared clonotypes between healthy human individuals. Clones were read by immunoSEQ multiplex PCR, and TCRdb kept only the in-frame ones, dropping some. The sample records a few million clones, approximately 94% being singletons. The specimen was naive CD4+ T cells sorted from blood. The subset is: CD45RA+ positively selected. These receptor sequences come from a young man in good health.

This rearrangement joins TRBV4-1 to TRBJ2-3; 10 nucleotides align to TRBD2. CDR1 MGHRA and CDR2 YSYEKL come from the germline V gene. CDR3 length: 18 residues. The trim removed 4 bases at V and 0 bases at J, leaving 10 bases unmatched. In DNA form, the CDR3 reads TGCGCCAGCAGCCCCAGGCGGACTAGCGGACTGAGCACAGATACGCAGTATTTT. It yields the protein CASSPRRTSGLSTDTQYF.

V usage is TRBV5-1 and J usage is TRBJ1-1; TRBD1 might be the D (6 bases). V dropped 4 bases and J dropped 1 base, with 17 bases sitting between them. Germline-derived CDR1 and CDR2 are SGHRS and YFSETQ. The length of the CDR3 is 16 residues. CDR3 protein: CASSLRGAGENTEAFF. DNA of the CDR3: TGCGCCAGCAGCCTGAGAGGGGCAGGGGAGAACACTGAAGCTTTCTTT.

The chain has TRBV5-1 and TRBJ1-5; possible D gene TRBD1, 5 bases. The CDR3 covers 14 residues. Trimming took off 4 bases at V and 5 bases at J, with 13 bases between the two ends. Per germline, CDR1 SGHRS and CDR2 YFSETQ. The chain's CDR3 is CASSLDWGYQPQHF. For the CDR3, the DNA is TGCGCCAGCAGCCTTGATTGGGGCTATCAGCCCCAGCATTTT.

The V and J genes are TRBV6-5 and TRBJ1-6, with 7 positions matching TRBD1. Germline V lookup: CDR1 MNHEY, CDR2 SVGAGI. The CDR3 consists of 14 residues. Trimming took 2 bases from V and 13 from J; bases not matched to a gene: 8. The CDR3 loop reads CASSYRQGAMPLHF. CDR3 sequence (DNA): TGTGCCAGCAGTTACCGACAGGGCGCCATGCCCCTCCACTTT.

The chain joins TRBV27 to TRBJ2-1; 8 nucleotides agree with TRBD1. The CDR3 runs to 18 residues. Trimming took 7 bases from V and 1 from J; bases not matched to a gene: 15. Germline values: CDR1 MNHEY, CDR2 SMNVEV (reference sequence). In nucleotides, the CDR3 is TGTGCCAGCACCCAATCCGACAGGGGCCAACTTTCCTACAATGAGCAGTTCTTC. Translating gives CASTQSDRGQLSYNEQFF.

The rearrangement uses TRBV7-8 and TRBJ2-1; no firm D call. CDR3 length: 12 amino acids. The ends were cut back, 2 bases at V and 4 bases at J, with 3 bases in the middle. CDR1 is SGHVS, CDR2 FQNEAQ, per germline. The CDR3: CASSLPYNEQFF. The CDR3 DNA reads TGTGCCAGCAGCTTACCTTACAATGAGCAGTTCTTC.

The gene calls are TRBV5-1 and TRBJ2-1, with D possibly called TRBD1 or TRBD2 (5 bases each). V lost 2 bases to trimming and J lost 5 bases, with 14 bases between them. CDR3 length equals 15 residues. The germline V gene encodes CDR1 SGHRS and CDR2 YFSETQ. In nucleotides, the CDR3 is TGCGCCAGCAGCTTCATGTCCAGGGACGACAATGAGCAGTTCTTC. This codes for CASSFMSRDDNEQFF.

To note about this clone: The same CDR3 arises from other DNA sequences in this sample as well. The V call is TRBV6-5, the J call TRBJ1-1; 9 nucleotides line up with TRBD1. The CDR3 covers 14 residues. Germline CDR1 and CDR2: MNHEY and SVGAGI. With 1 base clipped from V and 4 bases from J, the junction kept 1 base outside the gene matches. CDR3 nucleotide sequence: TGTGCCAGCAGTTACTTGGGACAGGGCACTGAAGCTTTCTTT. Translation gives CASSYLGQGTEAFF.

CDR3 bases: TGCGCCAGCAGAAGTACAGGGGTCACAACTAATGAAAAACTGTTTTTT. Translated, it gives CASRSTGVTTNEKLFF. The chain employs TRBV5-1 and TRBJ1-4; 7 nucleotides align to TRBD1. Unmatched junction bases numbered 7, after V lost 5 bases and J lost 0 bases. Germline-derived CDR1 and CDR2 are SGHRS and YFSETQ. The CDR3 length is 16 residues. Full variable domain (rest looked up from reference TRBV5-1 and TRBJ1-4): KAGVTQTPRYLIKTRGQQVTLSCSPISGHRSVSWYQQTPGQGLQFLFEYFSETQRNKGNFPGRFSGRQFSNSRSEMNVSTLELGDSALYLCASRSTGVTTNEKLFFGSGTQLSVL.

This chain connects TRBV7-2 to TRBJ2-2, with TRBD2 matching over 7 bases. From germline, CDR1 is SGHTA and CDR2 FQGNSA. Trimming took 2 bases from V and 2 from J; bases not matched to a gene: 5. This CDR3 has 16 residues. CDR3 nucleotides: TGTGCCAGCAGCTTATGGTCTAGCGGCAACACCGGGGAGCTGTTTTTT. This translates into CASSLWSSGNTGELFF.

CDR3 nucleotide sequence: TGTGCCAGCAGTCCCCGATCCGGGACAGGGATTAACGAGCAGTACTTC. Protein product: CASSPRSGTGINEQYF. The chain recombines TRBV6-6 with TRBJ2-7; TRBD1 aligns across 9 bases. From germline, CDR1 is MNHNY and CDR2 SVGAGI (reference sequence). CDR3 length: 16 amino acids. With 5 bases clipped from V and 5 bases from J, the junction kept 13 bases outside the gene matches.

The sample holds one count of this clone. The chain uses TRBV29-1 and TRBJ2-1; 7 bases are a match to TRBD2. The CDR3 sequence is 13 residues long. CDR1 is SQVTM, CDR2 ANQGSEA, per germline. Unmatched junction bases numbered 3, after V lost 7 bases and J lost 0 bases. CDR3 DNA sequence: TGCAGCGGCGGGAGTCCCTCCTACAATGAGCAGTTCTTC. Its translation: CSGGSPSYNEQFF.

The J gene is TRBJ2-5, the V gene TRBV18; 7 bases fit TRBD2. V was pared by 6 bases and J by 1 base, with 5 bases of the junction left unmatched. Germline V gives CDR1 KGHSH, CDR2 LQKENI. There are 14 residues in the CDR3. CDR3 DNA: TGTGCCAGCTCCAGGGAGGGGACCCAAGAGACCCAGTACTTC. Protein sequence: CASSREGTQETQYF.

The chain has TRBV5-6 and TRBJ2-7; 10 bases are shared with TRBD1. This CDR3 has 14 residues. Germline loops: CDR1 SGHDT, CDR2 YYEEEE. Losses at the gene ends were 3 bases for V and 6 bases for J; bases not matched to a gene: 6. The CDR3 reads CASSSGQGIGEQYF. Written as DNA, the CDR3 is TGTGCCAGCAGCTCGGGACAGGGGATTGGCGAGCAGTACTTC.

The chain has TRBV6-6 and TRBJ1-2, with unresolved D. V lost 5 bases, J lost 4 bases, and 8 bases lay in between. The CDR3 extends over 12 amino acids. Per germline, CDR1 MNHNY and CDR2 SVGAGI (reference sequence). The chain's CDR3 is CASSETAYGYTF. CDR3 in DNA: TGTGCCAGCAGTGAGACGGCCTATGGCTACACCTTC.

This chain connects TRBV9 to TRBJ1-4; D gene ambiguous. Trimming shortened V by 0 bases and J by 4 bases, and 10 bases separated the two germline ends. CDR1 and CDR2 (germline): SGDLS, YYNGEE. The length of the CDR3 is 15 residues. In DNA form, the CDR3 reads TGTGCCAGCAGCGTAGAGGGAGGCCTTAATGAAAAACTGTTTTTT. Its translation: CASSVEGGLNEKLFF.

This chain joins TRBV7-8 and TRBJ2-5; D ambiguous. This CDR3 has 14 residues. The V end lost 5 bases, the J end lost 2 bases, and 12 bases lay between the germline ends. CDR1 and CDR2 from the germline V gene are SGHVS and FQNEAQ. The chain's CDR3 is CASSPGPTQETQYF. The CDR3 DNA reads as TGTGCCAGCAGCCCGGGCCCCACGCAAGAGACCCAGTACTTC.

The V call is TRBV19, the J call TRBJ1-1, with D unclear. Trimming took 5 bases from V and 0 from J, leaving 10 bases between them. Per germline, CDR1 LNHDA and CDR2 SQIVND (reference sequence). The CDR3 contains 14 residues. The CDR3 region has the DNA TGTGCCAGTAGTCGGACTTTCATGAACACTGAAGCTTTCTTT. Amino acid sequence: CASSRTFMNTEAFF.